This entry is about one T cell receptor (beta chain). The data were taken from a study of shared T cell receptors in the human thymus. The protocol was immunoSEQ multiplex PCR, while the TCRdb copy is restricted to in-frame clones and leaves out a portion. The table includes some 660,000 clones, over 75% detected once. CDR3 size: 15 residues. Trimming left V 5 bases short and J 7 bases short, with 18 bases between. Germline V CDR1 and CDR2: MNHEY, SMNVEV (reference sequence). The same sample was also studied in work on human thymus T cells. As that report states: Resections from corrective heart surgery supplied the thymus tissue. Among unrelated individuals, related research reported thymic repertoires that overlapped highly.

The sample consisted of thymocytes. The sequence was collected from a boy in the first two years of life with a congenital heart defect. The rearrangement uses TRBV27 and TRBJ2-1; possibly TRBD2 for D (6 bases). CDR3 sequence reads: CASSILPTRGNEQFF. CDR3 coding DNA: TGTGCCAGCAGTATACTCCCGACTAGAGGGAATGAGCAGTTCTTC.